Presented here are 9 T cell receptor beta chains from one specimen sequenced in a study of cytomegalovirus exposure and HLA in healthy donors. The assay was immunoSEQ multiplex PCR, and TCRdb's table has in-frame clones only and misses some. This table holds fewer than 350,000 clones, 85% to 90% found once. Sequenced material: PBMCs. The origin of the receptors is a woman aged 18-29 years in good health and CMV-seronegative.

Here the CDR3 reads CASSELGAPGNTIYF. In DNA form, the CDR3 reads TGCGCCAGCAGTGAACTGGGCGCTCCTGGAAACACCATATATTTT. The V call is TRBV10-2, the J call TRBJ1-3; D call uncertain. Looked up from germline, CDR1 is WSHSY and CDR2 is SAAADI. This CDR3 is built from 15 residues. V was shortened by 3 bases and J by 2 bases, with 11 bases between the two germline ends.

This sequence joins TRBV28 and TRBJ1-6, with D perhaps TRBD1 (5 bases). The CDR3 sequence is 15 residues long. V lost 2 bases and J 9 bases, leaving 14 bases between the germline ends. CDR1 MDHEN and CDR2 SYDVKM come from the germline V gene. The CDR3 reads CASSLISGLISPLHF. The CDR3 nucleotides are TGTGCCAGCAGTTTAATATCAGGGCTTATTTCACCCCTCCACTTT.

This CDR3 reads CASSPQGDRGHGYTF. CDR3 coding DNA: TGTGCCAGCTCACCACAAGGGGACAGGGGGCATGGCTACACCTTC. This chain connects TRBV18 to TRBJ1-2; 12 nucleotides align to TRBD1. The germline gives CDR1 KGHSH, CDR2 LQKENI. With V trimmed by 1 base and J by 6 bases, 3 bases remained unmatched. This CDR3 region has 15 residues.

The chain recombines TRBV6-7 with TRBJ2-1, with D possibly matching TRBD2 (6 bases). TRBV6-7 is placed among ORFs of uncertain function. The V gene lost 0 bases and the J gene lost 2 bases, with 17 bases spanning the gap. The CDR3 has 18 residues. Here the CDR3 DNA reads TGTGCCAGCAGTTACTCCGCGGGCGGGACCACTCCCTACAATGAGCAGTTCTTC. It codes for CASSYSAGGTTPYNEQFF.

The chain is built from TRBV28 and TRBJ2-1, with 10 bases identical to TRBD2. Germline V CDR1 and CDR2: MDHEN, SYDVKM. The CDR3 loop spans 15 amino acids. The junction had 7 bases not matched to a gene; V was cut back by 3 bases and J by 8 bases. CDR3 DNA sequence: TGTGCCAGCAGTTTCTCCGGACTAGCGGACGATGAGCAGTTCTTC. Protein sequence: CASSFSGLADDEQFF.

CDR3 sequence reads: CASSVGGSLQNTIYF. DNA for the CDR3: TGTGCCAGCAGCGTAGGCGGGTCTCTACAAAACACCATATATTTT. The chain employs TRBV9 and TRBJ1-3; D unresolved. This CDR3 region has 15 residues. Germline CDR1 SGDLS, CDR2 YYNGEE. V was pared by 0 bases and J by 6 bases, with 13 bases between.

The V and J genes are TRBV5-6 and TRBJ2-1, with D perhaps TRBD1 (6 bases). The CDR3 length is 13 residues. CDR1 is SGHDT, CDR2 YYEEEE, per germline. V shed 0 bases and J shed 10 bases, with 11 bases lying between them. Written as DNA, the CDR3 is TGTGCCAGCAGCTTGGTGGGTGACAGGGAGCAGTTCTTC. This translates into CASSLVGDREQFF. Full variable domain (remainder filled in from reference TRBV5-6 and TRBJ2-1): DAGVTQSPTHLIKTRGQQVTLRCSPKSGHDTVSWYQQALGQGPQFIFQYYEEEERQRGNFPDRFSGHQFPNYSSELNVNALLLGDSALYLCASSLVGDREQFFGPGTRLTVL.

The rearrangement uses TRBV28 and TRBJ2-7, with TRBD1 identical over 8 bases. Unmatched junction bases numbered 12, after V lost 4 bases and J lost 7 bases. This CDR3 is built from 15 residues. The V gene's germline CDR1 is MDHEN and CDR2 SYDVKM. CDR3 bases: TGTGCCAGCAGTTCTCCTCGGCAGGGGGCGAAAGAGCAGTACTTC. Translation: CASSSPRQGAKEQYF. The full variable domain, in which reference TRBV28 and TRBJ2-7 provide the parts outside the CDR3, is DVKVTQSSRYLVKRTGEKVFLECVQDMDHENMFWYRQDPGLGLRLIYFSYDVKMKEKGDIPEGYSVSREKKERFSLILESASTNQTSMYLCASSSPRQGAKEQYFGPGTRLTVT.

This clone was seen once. The J gene is TRBJ2-7, the V gene TRBV11-2, with TRBD2 identical over 12 bases. Germline CDR1 SGHAT, CDR2 FQNNGV. Losses at the gene ends were 5 bases for V and 5 bases for J; bases not matched to a gene: 4. This CDR3 is 14 amino acids long. The CDR3: CASSLAGGSHEQYF. Here the CDR3 DNA reads TGTGCCAGCAGCCTAGCGGGAGGGAGCCACGAGCAGTACTTC.